A selection of T cell receptor beta chains follows, all from one sample in a study of control samples from healthy donors and cancer patients. TCRdb's table, derived via immunoSEQ multiplex PCR, lists solely in-frame clones and lacks some. The table has 100,000 to 150,000 clones, more than 75% seen once. Material: blood. These receptors were collected from a man aged 55-75 years in good health. The CDR3 runs from the conserved cysteine through the conserved F or W. Fields, in order: CDR3 protein, J gene, V gene.

CDR3aa: CASSAPQGASSPLHF
j_gene: TRBJ1-6
v_gene: TRBV9

CDR3aa: CASSPAGGNTEAFF
j_gene: TRBJ1-1
v_gene: TRBV18

CDR3aa: CASSRQEYGYTF
j_gene: TRBJ1-2
v_gene: TRBV9

CDR3aa: CASSLQGDTEAFF
j_gene: TRBJ1-1
v_gene: TRBV7-9

CDR3aa: CASSWTGLARYNEQFF
j_gene: TRBJ2-1
v_gene: TRBV7-2

CDR3aa: CASSPRVAITGELFF
j_gene: TRBJ2-2
v_gene: TRBV6-5

CDR3aa: CASSWTAGEYSNQPQHF
j_gene: TRBJ1-5
v_gene: TRBV2

CDR3aa: CASRVGDSYYQPQHF
j_gene: TRBJ1-5
v_gene: TRBV2

CDR3aa: CASSLKPSDTEAFF
j_gene: TRBJ1-1
v_gene: TRBV27

CDR3aa: CASSGTGGGYEQYF
j_gene: TRBJ2-7
v_gene: TRBV9

CDR3aa: CASSSTANTEAFF
j_gene: TRBJ1-1
v_gene: TRBV5-4

CDR3aa: CASSLAGHPSNQPQHF
j_gene: TRBJ1-5
v_gene: TRBV7-3

CDR3aa: CASSPTTGGYSGNTIYF
j_gene: TRBJ1-3
v_gene: TRBV9

CDR3aa: CASSSLPTSGGAYTGELFF
j_gene: TRBJ2-2
v_gene: TRBV7-3

CDR3aa: CASSPNRHNSPLHF
j_gene: TRBJ1-6
v_gene: TRBV3-1/TRBV3-2

CDR3aa: CASRHLPLHF
j_gene: TRBJ1-6
v_gene: TRBV10-1

CDR3aa: CASRDRVYNEQFF
j_gene: TRBJ2-1
v_gene: TRBV3-1/TRBV3-2

CDR3aa: CASSQPGQGDTEAFF
j_gene: TRBJ1-1
v_gene: TRBV18

CDR3aa: CAPFSGGQSDTQYF
j_gene: TRBJ2-3
v_gene: TRBV24-1

CDR3aa: CASSQAGHGYTF
j_gene: TRBJ1-2
v_gene: TRBV3-1/TRBV3-2

CDR3aa: CASSNQATGGATGELFF
j_gene: TRBJ2-2
v_gene: TRBV11-2

CDR3aa: CASSGQGYSEQFF
j_gene: TRBJ2-1
v_gene: TRBV18

CDR3aa: CASSINRVGYEQFF
j_gene: TRBJ2-1
v_gene: TRBV27

CDR3aa: CASSIGGGRVNSPLHF
j_gene: TRBJ1-6
v_gene: TRBV19

CDR3aa: CASRQLGQGGRPQHF
j_gene: TRBJ1-5
v_gene: TRBV6-6

CDR3aa: CSASQGQAFF
j_gene: TRBJ1-1
v_gene: TRBV20-1

CDR3aa: CASSEPEGARTDTQYF
j_gene: TRBJ2-3
v_gene: TRBV6-1

CDR3aa: CASSLGPGAMGNQPQHF
j_gene: TRBJ1-5
v_gene: TRBV7-9

CDR3aa: CASSLTGSSGNTIYF
j_gene: TRBJ1-3
v_gene: TRBV6-5

CDR3aa: CASSQGHLVGGTQYF
j_gene: TRBJ2-3
v_gene: TRBV6-2/TRBV6-3

CDR3aa: CASSRGTSGGETQYF
j_gene: TRBJ2-5
v_gene: TRBV6-6